Listed below are T cell receptor beta chains from one sample, sequenced in a study of identical twins. TCRdb fed the 5' RACE reads into MiXCR, producing one record per CDR3 protein. This table has fewer than 250,000 distinct CDR3 sequences, around 6.9% appearing once. The same data also went into a second study, on yellow fever vaccine responses in identical twins.

The material sequenced was memory (CD45RO+) T cells sorted from blood. Receptors were obtained from a woman younger than 30 in good health. Both conserved end residues are part of each CDR3. The order of the fields is J gene, V gene, D gene, CDR3 protein. A D gene is named only where the DNA matches it firmly.

j_call: TRBJ2-1
v_call: TRBV20-1
d_call: TRBD2
cdr3_aa: CSANSGGASYNEQFF

j_call: TRBJ1-1
v_call: TRBV5-1
d_call: NA
cdr3_aa: CASSPQEGGRTEAFF

j_call: TRBJ2-7
v_call: TRBV29-1
d_call: NA
cdr3_aa: CSVDTGGYEQYF

j_call: TRBJ1-5
v_call: TRBV7-8
d_call: TRBD1
cdr3_aa: CASSATGTGNNQPQHF

j_call: TRBJ1-4
v_call: TRBV28
d_call: NA
cdr3_aa: CASSTTGKANEKLFF

j_call: TRBJ2-2
v_call: TRBV4-3
d_call: TRBD1
cdr3_aa: CASSQVSGQGSGELFF

j_call: TRBJ2-1
v_call: TRBV5-1
d_call: NA
cdr3_aa: CASSLAEGTARDEQFF

j_call: TRBJ2-3
v_call: TRBV28
d_call: NA
cdr3_aa: CASSLPVGVTDTQYF

j_call: TRBJ2-5
v_call: TRBV19
d_call: NA
cdr3_aa: CASSIRQETQYF

j_call: TRBJ2-3
v_call: TRBV10-3
d_call: TRBD2
cdr3_aa: CAISDPGTSGGTDTQYF

j_call: TRBJ1-2
v_call: TRBV30
d_call: TRBD1
cdr3_aa: CAWRDRGGYTF

j_call: TRBJ2-7
v_call: TRBV2
d_call: NA
cdr3_aa: CASSGSAGRVYEQYF

j_call: TRBJ2-1
v_call: TRBV20-1
d_call: NA
cdr3_aa: CSALDLRSEQFF

j_call: TRBJ2-7
v_call: TRBV5-6
d_call: TRBD2
cdr3_aa: CASSTSGRSYEQYF

j_call: TRBJ2-1
v_call: TRBV5-4
d_call: NA
cdr3_aa: CASSLPHADEQFF

j_call: TRBJ1-1
v_call: TRBV20-1
d_call: NA
cdr3_aa: CSAREDTNTEAFF